This TCR beta chain was recorded in a study of OX40 agonist ivuxolimab in advanced cancers. On the study more broadly: Previous treatment with anti-PD-1, anti-PD-L1 or anti-CTLA-4 therapy was allowed; under 50% had received some.

In regard to this clone: As yet, its antigen is unknown.

Method: immunoSEQ multiplex PCR; TCRdb's copy keeps in-frame clones and lacks some. The profile covers around 85,000 clones, with about 90% appearing a single time and more than 7.5% taken by the ten largest. Baseline was the first blood sampling point, followed by cycle 4 day 1 and cycle 7 day 1. The study, taken as a whole, reports: Expanded clones tended on average to be more numerous among CD8+ T cells than CD4+.

The V end lost 1 base, the J end lost 6 bases, and 10 bases lay between the germline ends. The CDR3 contains 14 residues. Germline assignment: CDR1 SGHVS and CDR2 FQNEAQ. The chain has TRBV7-8 and TRBJ1-5; D possibly corresponds to TRBD1 (5 bases). The sequence came from an adult with an advanced solid tumor such as melanoma, head and neck, liver or kidney cancer. The specimen comprised CD4+ or CD8+ T cells sorted from blood, sampled in a trial of the OX40 agonist ivuxolimab. In DNA, the CDR3 is TGTGCCAGCAGCTTAGATCCAGGGATTCAGCCCCAGCATTTT. This encodes CASSLDPGIQPQHF.